This TCR beta chain was sequenced for a study of CD8 T cells in Susac syndrome. Notes on the study in general: As the study acknowledged, the number of individuals who were part of its TCR sequencing and HLA analysis was relatively small.

Remarks on this clonotype: Its matching antigen is unknown.

Reverse transcription of about 0.45 to 1 ug RNA was performed with random hexamers. TCR beta CDR3 was amplified by immunoSEQ multiplex PCR. This amplification extended across 54 Vbeta and 13 Jbeta segments. TCRdb ran MiXCR on the immunoSEQ multiplex PCR reads and lists one entry per CDR3 protein. Of under 200,000 distinct CDR3 sequences in the sample, 94% were seen once. V lost 0 bases to trimming and J lost 7 bases, with 14 bases between them. The germline V gene has CDR1 SGHNT and CDR2 YYREEE (reference sequence). The CDR3 consists of 15 residues. The sequence was obtained from a human donor with Susac syndrome. The sample consisted of CD4+ T cells from PBMCs. The J gene is TRBJ2-1, the V gene TRBV5-4; D possibly uses TRBD1 or TRBD2 (5 bases each). The chain's CDR3 is CASSLVGALGNEQFF. CDR3 nucleotide sequence: TGTGCCAGCAGCTTGGTCGGGGCTTTGGGGAATGAGCAGTTCTTC.